These T cell receptor beta chains were read from a single sample in a study of post-analysis software for immune sequencing data. From the PCR reads, TCRdb called clonotypes with MiXCR, one entry per CDR3 protein. Of around 710,000 distinct CDR3 sequences in the sample, approximately 44% were seen once. Sequencing was carried out using blood. The receptors here all came from a girl aged 10 to 17 with multiple sclerosis. The CDR3 runs from the conserved cysteine through the conserved F or W. A D gene is named only where the DNA matches it firmly. Some rows have no size entry. The others give once, few or many, or a class for an expanded clone.

CDR3 length	V gene	J gene	D gene	clone size	CDR3 protein	CDR3 DNA
14	TRBV19	TRBJ2-3	.	.	CASTLGSFTDTQYF	TGTGCCAGTACCCTTGGGTCCTTCACAGATACGCAGTATTTT
17	TRBV7-9	TRBJ2-1	.	.	CASSLARTVLRYNEQFF	TGTGCCAGCAGCTTAGCGAGGACAGTTTTGAGATACAATGAGCAGTTCTTC
18	TRBV29-1	TRBJ2-6	TRBD1	few	CSVVLFGTASSGANVLTF	TGCAGCGTTGTCCTATTCGGGACAGCGTCTTCTGGGGCCAACGTCCTGACTTTC
15	TRBV5-6	TRBJ2-1	TRBD2	.	CASSPLAGGHNEQFF	TGTGCCAGCAGCCCCTTAGCGGGAGGCCACAATGAGCAGTTCTTC
14	TRBV12-3/TRBV12-4	TRBJ2-7	TRBD1	few	CASSLGTGLREQYF	TGTGCCAGCAGCTTAGGGACAGGGTTACGCGAGCAGTACTTC
13	TRBV5-6	TRBJ2-1	.	.	CASSLVVVHEQFF	TGTGCCAGCAGCTTGGTAGTCGTTCATGAGCAGTTCTTC
15	TRBV25-1	TRBJ2-5	.	.	CASSDVRQSQETQYF	TGTGCCAGCAGTGATGTCCGACAGAGCCAAGAGACCCAGTACTTC
18	TRBV12-3/TRBV12-4	TRBJ1-2	TRBD1	.	CASSFSTGTPYEGYGYTF	TGTGCCAGCAGTTTTTCGACAGGGACTCCTTATGAAGGGTATGGCTACACCTTC
14	TRBV28	TRBJ1-2	.	.	CASSPGHSRYGYTF	TGTGCCAGCAGCCCGGGACACAGTCGCTATGGCTACACCTTC
14	TRBV20-1	TRBJ1-1	TRBD1	.	CSASLGTVNTEAFF	TGCAGTGCTAGTTTGGGGACAGTGAACACTGAAGCTTTCTTT
14	TRBV20-1	TRBJ1-2	TRBD1	.	CSAREGQGRDGYTF	TGCAGTGCTAGAGAAGGACAGGGAAGGGATGGCTACACCTTC
14	TRBV7-2	TRBJ2-7	.	.	CASSLALRAGEQYF	TGTGCCAGCAGCTTAGCGCTCAGGGCAGGCGAGCAGTACTTC
12	TRBV4-2	TRBJ2-1	.	.	CASRGELNEQFF	TGTGCCAGCAGGGGGGAATTGAATGAGCAGTTCTTC
16	TRBV20-1	TRBJ2-1	.	.	CSARYDSAGSYNEQFF	TGCAGTGCTAGATACGACTCCGCGGGCTCCTACAATGAGCAGTTCTTC
14	TRBV7-2	TRBJ2-7	.	once	CASSLERVSYEQYF	TGTGCCAGCAGCTTAGAGAGGGTTTCCTACGAGCAGTACTTC
15	TRBV7-8	TRBJ1-1	.	.	CASSLDDRMNTEAFF	TGTGCCAGCAGCTTAGACGACCGCATGAACACTGAAGCTTTCTTT
14	TRBV20-1	TRBJ2-5	.	once	CSASSAMIPETQYF	TGCAGTGCTAGTTCCGCCATGATTCCAGAGACCCAGTACTTC
14	TRBV30	TRBJ2-1	.	few	CAWSPRSSYNEQFF	TGTGCCTGGAGTCCCCGGAGCTCCTACAATGAGCAGTTCTTC
20	TRBV20-1	TRBJ2-5	TRBD2	.	CSARGIFPGLAGGGQETQYF	TGCAGTGCTAGAGGTATATTCCCGGGACTAGCGGGAGGAGGCCAAGAGACCCAGTACTTC
14	TRBV29-1	TRBJ2-5	TRBD1	.	CSVEQSTGRKTQYF	TGCAGCGTAGAGCAGTCGACAGGGCGAAAGACCCAGTACTTC
17	TRBV5-1	TRBJ2-1	TRBD2	.	CASSLKKGGPPSTEQFF	TGCGCCAGCAGCTTGAAAAAGGGAGGGCCACCAAGCACTGAGCAGTTCTTC
15	TRBV4-2	TRBJ2-3	.	.	CASRPTSSSTDTQYF	TGTGCCAGCAGACCGACAAGTTCTAGCACAGATACGCAGTATTTT
14	TRBV12-3/TRBV12-4	TRBJ1-1	.	.	CASRDEGGQTEAFF	TGTGCCAGCAGGGACGAGGGGGGGCAGACTGAAGCTTTCTTT
17	TRBV9	TRBJ2-1	TRBD2	.	CASSPTPLAGGPNEQFF	TGTGCCAGCAGCCCCACGCCACTAGCGGGAGGCCCCAATGAGCAGTTCTTC
13	TRBV6-1	TRBJ2-5	.	.	CASSEVSSEVQYF	TGTGCCAGCAGTGAAGTTTCTAGCGAGGTCCAGTACTTC
16	TRBV7-8	TRBJ1-5	.	.	CASSLAGVSRNQPQHF	TGTGCCAGCAGCTTAGCGGGGGTCTCGAGGAATCAGCCCCAGCATTTT
14	TRBV20-1	TRBJ1-3	.	.	CSAAGAPSGNTIYF	TGCAGTGCAGCTGGGGCACCCTCTGGAAACACCATATATTTT
14	TRBV20-1	TRBJ2-1	TRBD2	.	CSAERGALYNEQFF	TGCAGTGCTGAGCGGGGCGCTTTATACAATGAGCAGTTCTTC
16	TRBV4-2	TRBJ2-2	TRBD2	.	CASSQEGSGIFGELFF	TGTGCCAGCAGCCAAGAGGGTAGCGGGATTTTCGGGGAGCTGTTTTTT
16	TRBV7-9	TRBJ2-7	.	.	CASSPEGGGSSYEQYF	TGTGCCAGCAGCCCCGAGGGGGGCGGATCCTCCTACGAGCAGTACTTC
16	TRBV9	TRBJ2-7	TRBD2	.	CASSPSRLAGRYEQYF	TGTGCCAGCAGCCCCTCTCGACTAGCGGGGAGATACGAGCAGTACTTC
15	TRBV6-6	TRBJ2-7	.	.	CASSYGGGSPYEQYF	TGTGCCAGCAGTTATGGTGGGGGTTCTCCCTACGAGCAGTACTTC
15	TRBV4-1	TRBJ2-7	.	few	CASSQDAQKLYEQYF	TGCGCCAGCAGCCAAGATGCCCAGAAACTCTACGAGCAGTACTTC
15	TRBV10-3	TRBJ2-7	.	.	CAISDSPDRSYEQYF	TGTGCCATCAGTGATTCGCCCGACAGATCCTACGAGCAGTACTTC
14	TRBV12-3/TRBV12-4	TRBJ2-1	TRBD2	few	CASITGGLANEQFF	TGTGCCAGCATCACCGGGGGACTAGCGAATGAGCAGTTCTTC
17	TRBV6-1	TRBJ1-5	TRBD1	.	CASSPRDSSIGNQPQHF	TGTGCCAGCAGCCCCCGGGACAGTTCGATTGGCAATCAGCCCCAGCATTTT
17	TRBV15	TRBJ2-1	TRBD1	.	CATSREEEGATYNEQFF	TGTGCCACCAGCAGAGAAGAAGAGGGGGCCACCTACAATGAGCAGTTCTTC
12	TRBV5-1	TRBJ2-5	TRBD1	.	CASGRTGETQYF	TGCGCCAGCGGGCGGACAGGAGAGACCCAGTACTTC
15	TRBV12-3/TRBV12-4	TRBJ1-2	TRBD1	few	CASSLDRGRHYGYTF	TGTGCCAGCAGTTTAGACAGGGGGCGTCACTATGGCTACACCTTC
17	TRBV7-9	TRBJ2-7	TRBD2	.	CASSQDGAGAFSYEQYF	TGTGCCAGCAGCCAGGACGGAGCGGGAGCCTTCTCCTACGAGCAGTACTTC
12	TRBV30	TRBJ1-2	TRBD1	once	CAWTGTGGGYTF	TGTGCCTGGACTGGGACAGGGGGCGGCTACACCTTC
17	TRBV6-5	TRBJ2-7	TRBD1	.	CASSYFPGTGGVYEQYF	TGTGCCAGCAGTTATTTTCCCGGGACAGGGGGTGTCTACGAGCAGTACTTC
13	TRBV7-9	TRBJ2-7	.	few	CASSLEVNTEQYF	TGTGCCAGCAGCTTAGAGGTCAATACCGAGCAGTACTTC
15	TRBV29-1	TRBJ2-1	TRBD2	few	CSVEGTSGRAGEQFF	TGCAGCGTTGAGGGGACTAGCGGGAGGGCCGGTGAGCAGTTCTTC
13	TRBV10-3	TRBJ2-7	TRBD1	few	CAISQGEWHEQYF	TGTGCCATCAGTCAGGGGGAATGGCACGAGCAGTACTTC
13	TRBV12-3/TRBV12-4	TRBJ2-2	.	.	CASSPSRTGELFF	TGTGCCAGCAGCCCTTCGAGGACCGGGGAGCTGTTTTTT
16	TRBV4-3	TRBJ2-4	TRBD1	.	CASSLGTGGGKNIQYF	TGCGCCAGCAGCCTTGGGACAGGGGGAGGCAAAAACATTCAGTACTTC
14	TRBV7-2	TRBJ2-5	.	.	CASSLRRARETQYF	TGTGCCAGCAGCCTCCGGAGGGCCCGTGAGACCCAGTACTTC
16	TRBV7-2	TRBJ1-6	TRBD1	.	CASRWTGSSYNSPLHF	TGTGCCAGCAGATGGACAGGGAGCTCCTATAATTCACCCCTCCACTTT
13	TRBV7-8	TRBJ2-3	TRBD2	.	CASSHVAGDTQYF	TGTGCCAGCAGCCACGTAGCGGGGGATACGCAGTATTTT
14	TRBV7-2	TRBJ1-2	.	once	CASSLGAEHYGYTF	TGTGCCAGCAGCTTGGGGGCAGAACACTATGGCTACACCTTC
12	TRBV29-1	TRBJ1-1	.	.	CCVGDMNTEAFF	TGCTGCGTTGGGGATATGAACACTGAAGCTTTCTTT
16	TRBV5-6	TRBJ2-3	TRBD2	.	CASSAASGRAADTQYF	TGTGCCAGCAGCGCCGCTAGCGGGAGGGCGGCAGATACGCAGTATTTT
16	TRBV4-2	TRBJ1-2	.	.	CASSQDSVTDGYGYTF	TGTGCCAGCAGCCAAGATTCAGTAACGGACGGCTATGGCTACACCTTC
14	TRBV12-3/TRBV12-4	TRBJ2-7	.	few	CASSRGSSNYEQYF	TGTGCCAGCAGCAGGGGTAGCTCCAACTACGAGCAGTACTTC